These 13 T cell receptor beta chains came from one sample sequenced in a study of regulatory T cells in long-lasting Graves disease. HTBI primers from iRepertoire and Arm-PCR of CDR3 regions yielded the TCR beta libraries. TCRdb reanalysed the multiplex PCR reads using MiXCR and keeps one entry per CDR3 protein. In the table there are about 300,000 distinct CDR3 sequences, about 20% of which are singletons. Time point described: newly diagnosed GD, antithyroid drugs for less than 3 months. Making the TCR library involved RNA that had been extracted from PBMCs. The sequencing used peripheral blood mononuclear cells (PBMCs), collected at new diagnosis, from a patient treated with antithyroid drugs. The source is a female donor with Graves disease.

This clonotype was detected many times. CDR3 loop: CASSLIVFGTLGGELFF. CDR3 sequence (DNA): TGTGCCAGCAGTTTGATCGTTTTCGGGACTCTAGGCGGGGAGCTGTTTTTT. The chain carries TRBV27 and TRBJ2-2; weak D call: TRBD2 (6 bases). The CDR3 has 17 amino acids. Germline values: CDR1 MNHEY, CDR2 SMNVEV (reference sequence). Trimming stripped 3 bases from V and 7 bases from J, with 21 bases between.

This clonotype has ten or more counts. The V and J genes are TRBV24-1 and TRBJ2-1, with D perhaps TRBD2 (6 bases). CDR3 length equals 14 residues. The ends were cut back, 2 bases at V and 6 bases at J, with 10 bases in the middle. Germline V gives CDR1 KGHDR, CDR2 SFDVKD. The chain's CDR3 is CATSDSGEGNEQFF. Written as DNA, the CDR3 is TGTGCCACCAGTGATTCGGGAGAAGGCAATGAGCAGTTCTTC.

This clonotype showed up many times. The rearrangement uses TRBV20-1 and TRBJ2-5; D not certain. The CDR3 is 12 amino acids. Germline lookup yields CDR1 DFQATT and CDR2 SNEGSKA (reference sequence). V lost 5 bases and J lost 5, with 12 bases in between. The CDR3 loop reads CSACDLGETQYF. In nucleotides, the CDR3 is TGCAGTGCTTGTGACCTAGGCGAGACCCAGTACTTC.

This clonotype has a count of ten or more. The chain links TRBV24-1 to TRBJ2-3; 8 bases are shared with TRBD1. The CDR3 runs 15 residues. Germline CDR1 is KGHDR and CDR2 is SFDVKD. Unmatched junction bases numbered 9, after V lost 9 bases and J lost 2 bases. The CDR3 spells CATAESGGLTDTQYF. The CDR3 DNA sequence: TGTGCCACCGCAGAATCAGGGGGCCTCACAGATACGCAGTATTTT.

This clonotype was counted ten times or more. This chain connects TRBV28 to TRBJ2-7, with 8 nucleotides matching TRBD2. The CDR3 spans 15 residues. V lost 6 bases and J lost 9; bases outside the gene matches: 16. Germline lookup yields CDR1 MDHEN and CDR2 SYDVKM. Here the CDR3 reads CASSPFGSQRELQYF. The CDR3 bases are TGTGCCAGCAGCCCCTTTGGAAGCCAGCGGGAGTTGCAGTACTTC.

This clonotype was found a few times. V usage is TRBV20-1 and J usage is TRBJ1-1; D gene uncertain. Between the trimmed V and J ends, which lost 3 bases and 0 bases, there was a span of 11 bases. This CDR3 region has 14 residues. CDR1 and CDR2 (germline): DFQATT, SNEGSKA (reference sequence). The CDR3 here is CSASGPGMNTEAFF. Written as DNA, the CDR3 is TGCAGTGCTAGTGGCCCAGGCATGAACACTGAAGCTTTCTTT.

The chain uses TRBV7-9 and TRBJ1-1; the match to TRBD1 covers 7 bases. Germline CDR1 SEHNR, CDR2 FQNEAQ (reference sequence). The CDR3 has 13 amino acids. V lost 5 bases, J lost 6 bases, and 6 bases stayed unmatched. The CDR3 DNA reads TGTGCCAGCAGCCTAACAGGGGTTCCTGAAGCTTTCTTT. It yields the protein CASSLTGVPEAFF.

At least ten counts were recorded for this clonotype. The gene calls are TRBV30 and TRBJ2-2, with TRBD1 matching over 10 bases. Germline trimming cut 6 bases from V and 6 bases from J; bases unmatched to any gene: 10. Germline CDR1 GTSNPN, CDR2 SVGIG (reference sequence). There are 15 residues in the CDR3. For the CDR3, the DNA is TGTGCCTGCCCCGGGGGGACAGGGGTCGCCGGGGAGCTGTTTTTT. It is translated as CACPGGTGVAGELFF.

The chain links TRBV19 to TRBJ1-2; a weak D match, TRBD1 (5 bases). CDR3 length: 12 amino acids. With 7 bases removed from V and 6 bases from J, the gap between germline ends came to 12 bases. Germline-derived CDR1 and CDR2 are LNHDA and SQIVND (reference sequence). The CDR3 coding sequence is TGTGCCAGTATTAGCAGGGAGGATGGCTACACCTTC. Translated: CASISREDGYTF.

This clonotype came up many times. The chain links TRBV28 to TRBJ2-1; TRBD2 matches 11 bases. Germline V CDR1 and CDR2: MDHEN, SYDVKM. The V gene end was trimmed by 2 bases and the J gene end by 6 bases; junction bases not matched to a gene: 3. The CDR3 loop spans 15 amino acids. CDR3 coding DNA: TGTGCCAGCAGTTTACTAGCGGGAGGCTTCAATGAGCAGTTCTTC. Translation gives CASSLLAGGFNEQFF.

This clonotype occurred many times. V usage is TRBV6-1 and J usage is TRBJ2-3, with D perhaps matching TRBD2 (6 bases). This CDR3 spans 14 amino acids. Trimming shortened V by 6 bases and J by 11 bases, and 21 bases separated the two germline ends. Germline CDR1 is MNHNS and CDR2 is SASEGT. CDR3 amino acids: CASSGPKTRGRQYF. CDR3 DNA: TGTGCCAGCAGCGGACCTAAGACGCGGGGCCGGCAGTATTTT.

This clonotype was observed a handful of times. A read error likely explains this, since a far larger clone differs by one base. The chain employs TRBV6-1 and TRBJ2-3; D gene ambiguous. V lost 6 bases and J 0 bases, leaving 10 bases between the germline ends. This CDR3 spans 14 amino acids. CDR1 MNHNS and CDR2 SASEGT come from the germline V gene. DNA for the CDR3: TGTGCCAGCAGACCGACTCGAAGCACAGATACGCAGTATTTT. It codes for CASRPTRSTDTQYF.

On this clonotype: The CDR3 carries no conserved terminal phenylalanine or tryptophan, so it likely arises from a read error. CDR3 in amino acids: CASSLAVYNEQFL. CDR3 nucleotide sequence: TGCGCCAGCAGCTTAGCGGTCTACAATGAGCAGTTCCTC. The chain combines TRBV5-1 with TRBJ2-1, with D possibly being TRBD2 (5 bases). Germline V CDR1 and CDR2: SGHRS, YFSETQ. Trimming left V 2 bases short and J 3 bases short, with 6 bases between. This CDR3 contains 13 residues.